What follows are 27 T cell receptor beta chains derived from one specimen sequenced in a study of vaccination effects on CD4 cells after COVID-19. Profiled with immunoSEQ multiplex PCR; TCRdb holds only in-frame clones, not every one. The sample carries more than 13,000 clones, 75% recorded once. ViraFEST expansion of antigen-specific CD4+ T cells with viral peptide pools preceded sequencing. Following culture for around 9 days, CD4+ T cells were isolated. The vaccine given was either BNT162b2 or mRNA-1273, in two doses. These TCRs are of unknown antigen specificity. Sequenced material: CD4+ T cells from PBMCs cultured with HCoV-NL63 spike peptides, taken after COVID-19 vaccination. These receptor sequences come from a human donor who received a COVID-19 vaccine.

The V and J genes are TRBV11-2 and TRBJ2-3; maybe TRBD1 (6 bases). This CDR3 region has 17 residues. In germline, CDR1 is SGHAT, CDR2 FQNNGV. Between the trimmed V and J ends, which lost 0 bases and 0 bases, there was a span of 13 bases. This CDR3 is CASSLDAGAPSTDTQYF. CDR3 coding DNA: TGTGCCAGCAGCTTAGATGCAGGGGCACCCAGCACAGATACGCAGTATTTT.

This chain joins TRBV6-4 and TRBJ2-4; TRBD2 might be the D (6 bases). Trimming shortened V by 2 bases and J by 4 bases, and 12 bases separated the two germline ends. The length of the CDR3 is 15 residues. Germline CDR1 and CDR2: MRHNA and SNTAGT. The CDR3 nucleotides read TGTGCCAGCAGTGACGTAGGACTAAGAAAAAACATTCAGTACTTC. This encodes CASSDVGLRKNIQYF.

This clone was observed a few times. CDR3 bases: TGCGCCAGCAGTCAGGGGGGGAATTCACCCCTCCACTTT. Its protein is CASSQGGNSPLHF. This chain connects TRBV5-1 to TRBJ1-6; 7 nucleotides align to TRBD1. This CDR3 contains 13 residues. From germline, CDR1 is SGHRS and CDR2 YFSETQ. Trimming removed 5 bases from V and 7 bases from J; junction bases left unmatched: 3.

This clone has more than one count but fewer than ten. The genes are TRBV9 and TRBJ1-1; TRBD1 matches 10 bases. The trim removed 3 bases at V and 0 bases at J, leaving 2 bases unmatched. Germline lookup yields CDR1 SGDLS and CDR2 YYNGEE. The CDR3 runs 15 residues. CDR3 in DNA: TGTGCCAGCAGCGGGGGACAGGGGATGAACACTGAAGCTTTCTTT. Protein: CASSGGQGMNTEAFF.

This clone has just one count. The chain links TRBV18 to TRBJ2-3; no firm D call. Trimming stripped 3 bases from V and 4 bases from J, with 14 bases between. The CDR3 has 15 residues. From germline, CDR1 is KGHSH and CDR2 LQKENI. CDR3 nucleotides: TGTGCCAGCTCACCTAATATCGCGGCGGCAGATACGCAGTATTTT. Residues: CASSPNIAAADTQYF.

The J gene is TRBJ2-7, the V gene TRBV28, with 7 bases identical to TRBD1. The CDR3 contains 15 residues. CDR1 is MDHEN, CDR2 SYDVKM, per germline. The V and J ends lost 7 bases and 2 bases, in that order; junction bases with no gene match: 11. CDR3 protein: CASTRYRGRTYEQYF. The CDR3 nucleotides are TGTGCCAGCACACGTTACAGGGGACGAACCTACGAGCAGTACTTC.

The CDR3 DNA is TGTGCCAGTAGTATAAGGGGACAGGGGATCCAGCCCCAGCATTTT. This translates into CASSIRGQGIQPQHF. The V call is TRBV19, the J call TRBJ1-5; TRBD1 matches at 10 bases. Trimming at V came to 2 bases and at J to 7 bases, leaving 5 bases not matched to a gene. The germline V gene encodes CDR1 LNHDA and CDR2 SQIVND (reference sequence). The CDR3 runs 15 residues.

The chain uses TRBV28 and TRBJ1-2; 8 bases are a match to TRBD1. CDR3 length equals 13 residues. Germline CDR1 and CDR2: MDHEN and SYDVKM. V lost 6 bases, J lost 6 bases, and 6 bases stayed unmatched. CDR3 sequence reads: CASRADRVHGYTF. CDR3 in DNA: TGTGCCAGCAGGGCGGACAGGGTCCATGGCTACACCTTC.

The chain joins TRBV20-1 to TRBJ1-1; D perhaps matches TRBD1 (5 bases). CDR1 is DFQATT, CDR2 SNEGSKA, per germline (reference sequence). CDR3 length: 11 amino acids. The V and J ends lost 3 bases and 11 bases respectively, with 13 bases between them. In nucleotides, the CDR3 is TGCAGTGCTAGGCCCCGGGACGAGGCTTTCTTT. Translated, it gives CSARPRDEAFF.

This rearrangement joins TRBV27 to TRBJ2-7, with no clear D. Germline V CDR1 and CDR2: MNHEY, SMNVEV (reference sequence). The V end lost 2 bases, the J end lost 3 bases, and 8 bases lay between the germline ends. This CDR3 is built from 13 residues. The CDR3 nucleotides read TGTGCCAGCAGTTTAACCCCCCACTACGAGCAGTACTTC. Translated, it gives CASSLTPHYEQYF.

J is TRBJ2-7 and V is TRBV23-1; the D is unclear. TRBV23-1 is marked as an open reading frame, function uncertain. This CDR3 region has 17 residues. V shed 3 bases and J shed 0 bases, with 18 bases lying between them. In DNA form, the CDR3 reads TGCGCCAGCAGTCATTCCCCCTCGGCAGAGAGCTCCTACGAGCAGTACTTC. This codes for CASSHSPSAESSYEQYF.

V is TRBV19 and J is TRBJ2-2, with D possibly matching TRBD2 (6 bases). Germline CDR1 reads LNHDA; CDR2 reads SQIVND (reference sequence). The length of the CDR3 is 16 residues. The ends were cut back, 2 bases at V and 3 bases at J, with 13 bases in the middle. Written as DNA, the CDR3 is TGTGCCAGTAGTATATCGGCGGGATGGGACACCGGGGAGCTGTTTTTT. Amino acids: CASSISAGWDTGELFF.

The V call is TRBV5-4, the J call TRBJ2-4; the match to TRBD2 covers 9 bases. CDR3 length: 15 residues. Germline V lookup: CDR1 SGHNT, CDR2 YYREEE (reference sequence). The V gene end was trimmed by 5 bases and the J gene end by 5 bases; junction bases not matched to a gene: 8. As DNA, the CDR3 is TGTGCCAGCAGTCTTAGCGGGAGTAGCCAAAACATTCAGTACTTC. This translates into CASSLSGSSQNIQYF.

This rearrangement joins TRBV2 to TRBJ1-1; D not certain. Germline CDR1 and CDR2: SNHLY and FYNNEI. Trimming pared 6 bases from V and 5 bases from J, leaving 7 bases between. The CDR3 extends over 11 amino acids. The CDR3 DNA sequence: TGTGCCAGCAGAGTTAATACTGAAGCTTTCTTT. It is translated as CASRVNTEAFF.

This CDR3 is CASSLGGYNEQFF. The CDR3 DNA sequence: TGTGCCAGCAGCTTAGGCGGTTACAATGAGCAGTTCTTC. This sequence joins TRBV11-2 and TRBJ2-1, with D hard to call. The CDR3 consists of 13 residues. Trimming took off 1 base at V and 4 bases at J, with 5 bases between the two ends. CDR1 SGHAT and CDR2 FQNNGV come from the germline V gene.

The chain links TRBV25-1 to TRBJ2-1, with D unresolved. CDR1 and CDR2 (germline): MGHDK, SYGVNS. The V and J ends lost 2 bases and 9 bases respectively, with 17 bases between them. This CDR3 spans 15 amino acids. The CDR3 reads CASSEPGMWAGEQFF. In DNA, the CDR3 is TGTGCCAGCAGTGAACCGGGTATGTGGGCCGGTGAGCAGTTCTTC.

This clone was counted between two and nine times. The rearrangement joins TRBV9 to TRBJ2-2; 7 bases are a match to TRBD1. Germline CDR1 reads SGDLS; CDR2 reads YYNGEE. The CDR3 is 16 amino acids. Germline trimming cut 3 bases from V and 5 bases from J; bases unmatched to any gene: 10. CDR3 in DNA: TGTGCCAGCAGCGCGACAGGACAGGTTTCGACCGGGGAGCTGTTTTTT. This codes for CASSATGQVSTGELFF.

The genes are TRBV2 and TRBJ1-1; D gene uncertain. Trimming shortened V by 4 bases and J by 5 bases, and 14 bases separated the two germline ends. The CDR3 contains 14 residues. CDR1 is SNHLY, CDR2 FYNNEI, per germline. The CDR3 protein is CASSVGRDKTEAFF. The DNA for the CDR3 is TGTGCCAGCAGTGTTGGTCGGGATAAGACTGAAGCTTTCTTT.

The V call is TRBV19, the J call TRBJ1-2; 9 nucleotides line up with TRBD1. J was trimmed by 9 bases and V by 4 bases; bases with no gene match: 12. The CDR3 sequence is 15 residues long. CDR1 LNHDA and CDR2 SQIVND come from the germline V gene (reference sequence). The CDR3 DNA is TGTGCCAGTAGTACAGGGGACAGGGTTATTCATCGCTACACCTTC. It specifies CASSTGDRVIHRYTF.

The V gene is TRBV18, the J gene TRBJ2-1; 14 bases agree with TRBD2. Unmatched junction bases numbered 7, after V lost 1 base and J lost 5 bases. CDR1 and CDR2 (germline): KGHSH, LQKENI. This CDR3 spans 18 amino acids. The CDR3 DNA follows: TGTGCCAGCTCACCACTCGAACGACTAGCGGGAGGGCACAATGAGCAGTTCTTC. It yields the protein CASSPLERLAGGHNEQFF.

The J gene is TRBJ1-1, the V gene TRBV2; 7 bases align to TRBD1. V was clipped by 3 bases and J by 1 base; unmatched bases: 5. Germline CDR1 is SNHLY and CDR2 is FYNNEI. The CDR3 has 15 residues. The CDR3 is CASSERQGKNTEAFF. In nucleotides, the CDR3 is TGTGCCAGCAGTGAGAGACAGGGAAAGAACACTGAAGCTTTCTTT.

The chain combines TRBV6-6 with TRBJ1-1; 8 bases line up with TRBD1. Germline assignment: CDR1 MNHNY and CDR2 SVGAGI (reference sequence). This CDR3 is built from 15 residues. The V and J ends lost 0 bases and 5 bases, in that order; junction bases with no gene match: 5. The CDR3 nucleotides read TGTGCCAGCAGTTACTCGGCAGGGGGCACGACTGAAGCTTTCTTT. Its translation: CASSYSAGGTTEAFF.

The V gene is TRBV4-2, the J gene TRBJ2-1; the match to TRBD2 covers 7 bases. Germline values: CDR1 LGHNA, CDR2 YNFKEQ. Trimming cost V 0 bases and J 4 bases; bases outside gene matches: 6. The CDR3 consists of 16 residues. The CDR3 protein is CASSQDSRGGYNEQFF. The CDR3 nucleotides are TGTGCCAGCAGCCAAGATTCGCGCGGGGGATACAATGAGCAGTTCTTC.

V usage is TRBV3-1 (or the pseudogene TRBV3-2) and J usage is TRBJ2-7, with a possible D match to TRBD2 (7 bases). Germline lookup yields CDR1 LGHDT and CDR2 YNNKEL (reference sequence). This CDR3 comprises 15 residues. Trimming cost V 3 bases and J 0 bases, with 12 bases left between them. The CDR3 reads CASSHRGGGSYEQYF. As DNA, the CDR3 is TGTGCCAGCAGCCACCGAGGGGGGGGCTCCTACGAGCAGTACTTC.

About this clone itself: One junction end disagrees with the germline gene, perhaps due to a read error. The V call is TRBV30, the J call TRBJ1-5, with TRBD1 identical over 8 bases. The CDR3 has 13 amino acids. Germline CDR1 GTSNPN, CDR2 SVGIG (reference sequence). The CDR3 region is CVWSTQGDQPQHF. CDR3 in DNA: TGTGTCTGGAGTACACAGGGGGATCAGCCCCAGCATTTT.

The chain couples TRBV18 to TRBJ2-1; TRBD2 agrees at 11 bases. Germline V gene lookup returns CDR1 KGHSH and CDR2 LQKENI. The CDR3 spans 18 residues. V lost 2 bases, J lost 4 bases, and 10 bases stayed unmatched. The CDR3 bases are TGTGCCAGCTCACCAATAGCGCCTAGCGGGGGGAGATACAATGAGCAGTTCTTC. Translating gives CASSPIAPSGGRYNEQFF.

The chain uses TRBV28 and TRBJ2-1; 8 positions agree with TRBD2. The germline CDR1 and CDR2 sequences are MDHEN and SYDVKM. This CDR3 has 17 amino acids. V lost 3 bases, J lost 8 bases, and 15 bases stayed unmatched. The DNA for the CDR3 is TGTGCCAGCAGTTTTGGGGCTAGCGGGTTACGTCGGCATGAGCAGTTCTTC. Protein product: CASSFGASGLRRHEQFF.